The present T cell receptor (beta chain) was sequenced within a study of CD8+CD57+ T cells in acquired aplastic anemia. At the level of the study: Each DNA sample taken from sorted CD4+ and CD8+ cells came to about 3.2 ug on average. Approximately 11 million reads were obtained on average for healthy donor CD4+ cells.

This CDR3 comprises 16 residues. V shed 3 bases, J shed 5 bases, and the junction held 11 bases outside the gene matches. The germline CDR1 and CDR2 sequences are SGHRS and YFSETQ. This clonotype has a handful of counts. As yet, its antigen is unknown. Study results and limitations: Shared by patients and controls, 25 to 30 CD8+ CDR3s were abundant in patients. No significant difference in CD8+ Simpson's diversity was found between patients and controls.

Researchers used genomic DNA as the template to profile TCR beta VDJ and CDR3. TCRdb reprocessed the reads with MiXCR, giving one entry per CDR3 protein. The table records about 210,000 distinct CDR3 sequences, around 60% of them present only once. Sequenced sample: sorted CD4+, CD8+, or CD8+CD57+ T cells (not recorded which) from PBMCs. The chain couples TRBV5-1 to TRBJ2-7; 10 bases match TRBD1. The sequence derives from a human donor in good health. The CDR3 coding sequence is TGCGCCAGCAGCTGGGGAGGGGGACAGGGGAGGAACGAGCAGTACTTC. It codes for CASSWGGGQGRNEQYF. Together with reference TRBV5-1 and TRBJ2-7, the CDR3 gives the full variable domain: KAGVTQTPRYLIKTRGQQVTLSCSPISGHRSVSWYQQTPGQGLQFLFEYFSETQRNKGNFPGRFSGRQFSNSRSEMNVSTLELGDSALYLCASSWGGGQGRNEQYFGPGTRLTVT.